This T cell receptor (beta chain) was captured by sequencing in a study of post-analysis software for immune sequencing data. The overall study: Courses of disease covered relapsing-remitting, secondary progressive and progressive-relapsing multiple sclerosis. Study-wide results and caveats: Controls showed significantly higher normalized Chao1 diversity than did multiple sclerosis patients. Patients carried five TRBV segments more frequently than controls did, and TRBV5-6, TRBV5-1 and TRBV20-1 were among them.

This clonotype was counted many times. Its antigen is undetermined. Tagging with unique molecular identifiers was a feature of the TCR beta cDNA libraries. Some 500,000 cDNA molecules were obtained per 1 to 10 million input T cells. TCRdb independently ran MiXCR on the PCR reads; one entry per CDR3 protein. The sample shows about 540,000 distinct CDR3 sequences, approximately 34% of them seen only once. The germline CDR1 and CDR2 sequences are SGHTA and FQGNSA. V was trimmed by 5 bases and J by 0 bases, leaving 15 bases between them. CDR3 length: 16 amino acids. This clonotype originated in a girl under 18 with multiple sclerosis. The sequenced material came from blood. This chain joins TRBV7-2 and TRBJ2-3, with a tentative D call TRBD1 (6 bases). The CDR3: CASSVGTTVSTDTQYF. CDR3 nucleotides: TGTGCCAGCAGCGTCGGGACAACCGTTAGCACAGATACGCAGTATTTT.